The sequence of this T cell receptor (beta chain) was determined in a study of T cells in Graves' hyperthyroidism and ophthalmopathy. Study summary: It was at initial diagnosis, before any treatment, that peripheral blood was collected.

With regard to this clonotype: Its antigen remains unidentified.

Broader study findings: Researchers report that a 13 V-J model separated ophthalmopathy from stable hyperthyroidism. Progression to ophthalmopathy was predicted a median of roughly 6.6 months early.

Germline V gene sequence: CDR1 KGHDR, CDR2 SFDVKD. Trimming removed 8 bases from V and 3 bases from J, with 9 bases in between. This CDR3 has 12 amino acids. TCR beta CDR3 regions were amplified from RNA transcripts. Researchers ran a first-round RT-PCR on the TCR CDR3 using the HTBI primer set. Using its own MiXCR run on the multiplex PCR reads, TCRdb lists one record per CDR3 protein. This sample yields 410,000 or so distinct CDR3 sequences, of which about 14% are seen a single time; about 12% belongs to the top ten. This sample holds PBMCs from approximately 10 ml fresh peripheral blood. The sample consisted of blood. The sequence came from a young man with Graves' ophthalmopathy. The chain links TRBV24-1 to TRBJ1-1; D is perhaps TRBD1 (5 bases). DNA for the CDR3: TGTGCCACCAATGGGGGGGACACTGAAGCTTTCTTT. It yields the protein CATNGGDTEAFF.